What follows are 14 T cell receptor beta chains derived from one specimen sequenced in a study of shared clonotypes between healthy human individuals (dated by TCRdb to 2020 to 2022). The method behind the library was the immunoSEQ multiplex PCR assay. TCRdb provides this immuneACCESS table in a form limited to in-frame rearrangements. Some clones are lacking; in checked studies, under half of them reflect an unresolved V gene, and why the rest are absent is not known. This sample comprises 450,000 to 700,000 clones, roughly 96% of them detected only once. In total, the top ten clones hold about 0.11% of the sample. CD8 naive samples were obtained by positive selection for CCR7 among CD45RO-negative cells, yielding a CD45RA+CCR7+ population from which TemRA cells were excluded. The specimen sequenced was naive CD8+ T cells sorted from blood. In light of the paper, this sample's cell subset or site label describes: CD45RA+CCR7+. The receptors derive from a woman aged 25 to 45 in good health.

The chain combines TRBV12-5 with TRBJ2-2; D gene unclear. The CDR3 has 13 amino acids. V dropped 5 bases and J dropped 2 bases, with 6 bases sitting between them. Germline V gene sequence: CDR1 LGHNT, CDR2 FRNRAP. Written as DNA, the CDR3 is TGTGCTAGTGGTGATCAAAACACCGGGGAGCTGTTTTTT. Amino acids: CASGDQNTGELFF.

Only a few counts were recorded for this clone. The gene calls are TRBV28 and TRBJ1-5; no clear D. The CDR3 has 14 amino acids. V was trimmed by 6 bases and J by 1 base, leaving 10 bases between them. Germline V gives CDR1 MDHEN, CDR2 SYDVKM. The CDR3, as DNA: TGTGCCAGCAGCTCCGGGTTGAGCAATCAGCCCCAGCATTTT. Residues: CASSSGLSNQPQHF.

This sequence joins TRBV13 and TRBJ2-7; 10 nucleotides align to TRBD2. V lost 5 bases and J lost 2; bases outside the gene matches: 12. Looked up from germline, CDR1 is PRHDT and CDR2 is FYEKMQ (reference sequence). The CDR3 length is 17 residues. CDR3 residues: CASSPSVAGGLTYEQYF. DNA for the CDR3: TGTGCCAGCAGCCCGAGCGTAGCGGGAGGTCTAACCTACGAGCAGTACTTC.

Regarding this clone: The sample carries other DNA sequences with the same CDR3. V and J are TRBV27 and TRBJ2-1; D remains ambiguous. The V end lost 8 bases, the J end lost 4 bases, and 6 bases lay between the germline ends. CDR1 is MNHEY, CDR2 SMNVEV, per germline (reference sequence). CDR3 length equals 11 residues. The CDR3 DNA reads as TGTGCCAGCCAAAGTTACAATGAGCAGTTCTTC. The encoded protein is CASQSYNEQFF.

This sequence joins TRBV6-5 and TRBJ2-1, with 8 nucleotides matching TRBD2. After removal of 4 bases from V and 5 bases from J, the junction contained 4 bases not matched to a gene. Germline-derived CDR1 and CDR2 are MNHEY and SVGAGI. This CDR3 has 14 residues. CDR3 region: CASSFSGTHNEQFF. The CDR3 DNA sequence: TGTGCCAGCAGTTTTAGCGGGACCCACAATGAGCAGTTCTTC.

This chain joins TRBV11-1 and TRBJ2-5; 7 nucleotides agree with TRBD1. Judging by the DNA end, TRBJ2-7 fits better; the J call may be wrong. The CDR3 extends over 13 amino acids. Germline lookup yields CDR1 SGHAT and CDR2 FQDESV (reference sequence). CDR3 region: CASSFSGGYEQYF. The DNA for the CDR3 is TGTGCCAGCAGCTTTTCAGGGGGATACGAGCAGTACTTC.

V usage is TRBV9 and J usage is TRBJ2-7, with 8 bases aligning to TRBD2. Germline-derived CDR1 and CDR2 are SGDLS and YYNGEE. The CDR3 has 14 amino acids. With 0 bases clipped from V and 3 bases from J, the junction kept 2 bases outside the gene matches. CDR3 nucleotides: TGTGCCAGCAGCGTAGCACTAGCGGACTACGAGCAGTACTTC. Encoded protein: CASSVALADYEQYF.

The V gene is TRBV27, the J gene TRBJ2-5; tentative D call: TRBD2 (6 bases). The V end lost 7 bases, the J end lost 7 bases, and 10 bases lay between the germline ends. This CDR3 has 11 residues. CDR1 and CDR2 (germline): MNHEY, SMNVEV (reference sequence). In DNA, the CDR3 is TGTGCCAGCACCCTCGGGGGGACCCAGTACTTC. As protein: CASTLGGTQYF.

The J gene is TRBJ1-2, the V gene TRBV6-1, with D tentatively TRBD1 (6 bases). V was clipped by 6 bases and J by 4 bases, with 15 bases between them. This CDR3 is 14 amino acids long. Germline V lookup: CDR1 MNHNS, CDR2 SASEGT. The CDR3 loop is CASSELGGPYGYTF. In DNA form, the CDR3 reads TGTGCCAGCAGCGAGCTTGGGGGCCCCTATGGCTACACCTTC.

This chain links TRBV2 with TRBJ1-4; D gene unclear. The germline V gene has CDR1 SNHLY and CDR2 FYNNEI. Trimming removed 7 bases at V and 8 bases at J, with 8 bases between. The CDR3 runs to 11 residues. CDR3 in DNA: TGTGCCAGCACGAAGGGCGAAAAACTGTTTTTT. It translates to CASTKGEKLFF.

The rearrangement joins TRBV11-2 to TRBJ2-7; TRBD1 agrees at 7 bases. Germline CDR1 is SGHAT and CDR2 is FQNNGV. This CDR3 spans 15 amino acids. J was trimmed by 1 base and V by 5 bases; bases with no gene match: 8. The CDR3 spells CASSPRDSGSYEQYF. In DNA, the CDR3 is TGTGCCAGCAGCCCCCGGGACAGCGGATCCTACGAGCAGTACTTC. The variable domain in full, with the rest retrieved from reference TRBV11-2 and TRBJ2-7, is EAGVAQSPRYKIIEKRQSVAFWCNPISGHATLYWYQQILGQGPKLLIQFQNNGVVDDSQLPKDRFSAERLKGVDSTLKIQPAKLEDSAVYLCASSPRDSGSYEQYFGPGTRLTVT.

The CDR3 is CASSQEASGSTTYEQYF. The CDR3 DNA reads as TGTGCCAGCAGCCAAGAGGCTAGCGGGAGCACTACCTACGAGCAGTACTTC. V and J are TRBV4-2 and TRBJ2-7, with TRBD2 matching 10 bases. Germline CDR1 and CDR2: LGHNA and YNFKEQ. The CDR3 has 17 amino acids. V lost 0 bases, J lost 2 bases, and 7 bases stayed unmatched.

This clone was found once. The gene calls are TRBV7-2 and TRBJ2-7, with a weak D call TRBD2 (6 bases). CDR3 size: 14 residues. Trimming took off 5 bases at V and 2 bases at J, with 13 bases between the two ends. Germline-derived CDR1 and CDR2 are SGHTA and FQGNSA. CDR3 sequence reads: CASSEGTGTYEQYF. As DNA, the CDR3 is TGTGCCAGCAGCGAGGGGACTGGGACCTACGAGCAGTACTTC.

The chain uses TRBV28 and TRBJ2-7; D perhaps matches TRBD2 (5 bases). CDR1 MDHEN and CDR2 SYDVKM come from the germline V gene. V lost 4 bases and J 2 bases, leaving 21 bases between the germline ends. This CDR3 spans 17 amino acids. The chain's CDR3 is CASSSTLRLASTYEQYF. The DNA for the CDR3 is TGTGCCAGCAGTTCTACTCTCCGGCTAGCCTCCACCTACGAGCAGTACTTC.